This TCR beta chain was found in a study of blood T cell repertoires in COVID-19. About the study: Some COVID-19 samples were acute and others convalescent; all came from the United States, Italy and Spain. The analysed material was cDNA or gDNA that came from T cells, B-cell-depleted T cells, or PBMCs.

In the original processing: Nucleated cell counts were estimated from reference gene primer amplification. Here immunoSEQ multiplex PCR was the method, and the copy in TCRdb shows in-frame clones only, minus some. V, J and clone size derive from that table, while D and trimming were established from the DNA sequence. The sample holds 200,000 to 250,000 clones; 70% to 90% are singletons and the top ten take just over 3%. V was clipped by 0 bases and J by 3 bases, with 9 bases between them. CDR3 length equals 14 residues. Germline CDR1 and CDR2: SGHRS and YFSETQ. Source material: peripheral blood. The rearrangement uses TRBV5-1 and TRBJ1-2, with TRBD1 as a possible D gene (6 bases). The receptor comes from a young woman who had recovered from COVID-19. The CDR3 DNA follows: TGCGCCAGCAGCTTGGGCCAGGGGTACTATGGCTACACCTTC. Translated: CASSLGQGYYGYTF. Full variable domain (remainder filled in from reference TRBV5-1 and TRBJ1-2): KAGVTQTPRYLIKTRGQQVTLSCSPISGHRSVSWYQQTPGQGLQFLFEYFSETQRNKGNFPGRFSGRQFSNSRSEMNVSTLELGDSALYLCASSLGQGYYGYTFGSGTRLTVV.